This T cell receptor beta chain originates from a study of cytomegalovirus exposure and HLA in healthy donors. CDR1 is GTSNPN and CDR2 is SVGIG in the germline V gene (reference sequence). Trimming cost V 3 bases and J 3 bases; bases outside gene matches: 1. The CDR3 covers 12 residues. A multiplex PCR was run with 60 Vbeta primers and 13 Jbeta primers. In the original workflow: In a later analysis, roughly 11 million of 65 million to 80 million unique beta chains occurred in at least two donors. Profiling relied on immunoSEQ multiplex PCR, and the TCRdb table lists in-frame clones only, not all of them. The DNA was the basis for D and trimming; V, J and clone size are from that table. The sample records around 210,000 clones, about three quarters being singletons.

What was sequenced was PBMCs. The chain links TRBV30 to TRBJ1-1; the match to TRBD1 covers 7 bases. This clonotype was obtained from a boy under 18 in good health and CMV-seronegative. CDR3 sequence: CAWRTGYTEAFF. In DNA, the CDR3 is TGTGCCTGGAGGACAGGGTACACTGAAGCTTTCTTT.